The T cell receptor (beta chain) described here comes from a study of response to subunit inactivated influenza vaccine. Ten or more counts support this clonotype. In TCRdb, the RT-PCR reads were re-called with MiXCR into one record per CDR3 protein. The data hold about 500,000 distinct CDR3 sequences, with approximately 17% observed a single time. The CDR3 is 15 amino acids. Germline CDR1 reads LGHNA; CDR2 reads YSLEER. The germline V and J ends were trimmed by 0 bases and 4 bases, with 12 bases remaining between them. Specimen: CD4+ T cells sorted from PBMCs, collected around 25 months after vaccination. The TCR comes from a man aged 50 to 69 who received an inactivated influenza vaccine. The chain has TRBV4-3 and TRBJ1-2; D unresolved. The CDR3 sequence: CASSQDSKVLYGYTF. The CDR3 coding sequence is TGCGCCAGCAGCCAAGATTCTAAAGTTCTCTATGGCTACACCTTC.